The 12 T cell receptor beta chains in this list originate from one sample, sequenced in a study of blood T cell repertoires in COVID-19. Only in-frame clones appear in the TCRdb table, and some are missing; sequencing was by immunoSEQ multiplex PCR. Of 400,000 or so clones listed, 80% to 90% are singletons. The sequencing sample was made of PBMCs or T cells enriched from blood (not recorded which). These receptors all come from a man aged 30 to 39 who had recovered from COVID-19.

This clone has just one count. The chain recombines TRBV10-3 with TRBJ2-7, with a weak D call TRBD2 (5 bases). CDR3 length: 16 amino acids. V lost 3 bases, J lost 0 bases, and 15 bases lay in between. Germline CDR1 and CDR2: ENHRY and SYGVKD. The CDR3 here is CAISESALGISYEQYF. The CDR3 region has the DNA TGTGCCATCAGTGAATCCGCGCTCGGGATCTCCTACGAGCAGTACTTC.

Only a few counts were recorded for this clone. The V call is TRBV30, the J call TRBJ2-7; 8 positions match TRBD1. Per germline, CDR1 GTSNPN and CDR2 SVGIG (reference sequence). V shed 3 bases, J shed 6 bases, and the junction held 10 bases outside the gene matches. The CDR3 runs to 14 residues. CDR3 nucleotide sequence: TGTGCCTGGAGCCGGGGGCAGGGGGCGAGCGAGCAGTACTTC. Protein sequence: CAWSRGQGASEQYF.

V usage is TRBV24-1 and J usage is TRBJ2-1; the D gene is possibly TRBD1 (6 bases). Trimming removed 3 bases at V and 6 bases at J, with 8 bases between. Germline V CDR1 and CDR2: KGHDR, SFDVKD. The CDR3 totals 13 residues. This CDR3 reads CATSDARGNEQFF. CDR3 DNA sequence: TGTGCCACCAGTGATGCCAGGGGCAATGAGCAGTTCTTC.

In DNA form, the CDR3 reads TGCGCCAGCAGTGAGGCGGGAGGGCCATTCAACCATGAGCAGTTCTTC. It is translated as CASSEAGGPFNHEQFF. The V gene is TRBV10-1, the J gene TRBJ2-1, with 9 bases matching TRBD2. V lost 2 bases to trimming and J lost 8 bases; unmatched junction nucleotides: 10. This CDR3 comprises 16 residues. Germline assignment: CDR1 WNHNN and CDR2 SYGVQD (reference sequence).

This clone came up once. The J gene is TRBJ2-1, the V gene TRBV12-3 or TRBV12-4, with TRBD2 matching 15 bases. CDR3 length: 13 residues. The junction had 6 bases not matched to a gene; V was cut back by 6 bases and J by 15 bases. The CDR3 nucleotides read TGTGCCAGCAGCCCAGGACTAGCGGGAGGGGGGTTCTTC. This translates into CASSPGLAGGGFF.

The rearrangement uses TRBV27 and TRBJ1-3; 8 bases map to TRBD1. The CDR3 spans 15 residues. V dropped 6 bases and J dropped 0; count of bases not matched to a gene: 4. Germline V gene data show CDR1 as MNHEY and CDR2 as SMNVEV (reference sequence). The CDR3 spells CASSGQGLSGNTIYF. CDR3 DNA sequence: TGTGCCAGCAGCGGACAGGGCCTCTCTGGAAACACCATATATTTT.

The chain combines TRBV4-1 with TRBJ2-7; D gene ambiguous. This CDR3 comprises 16 residues. Germline-derived CDR1 and CDR2 are MGHRA and YSYEKL. V was clipped by 0 bases and J by 0 bases, with 12 bases between them. CDR3 DNA: TGCGCCAGCAGCCAAGATCTGGCGGCGAGCTCCTACGAGCAGTACTTC. Translation: CASSQDLAASSYEQYF.

V usage is TRBV3-1 (or the pseudogene TRBV3-2) and J usage is TRBJ1-1, with D maybe TRBD1 (5 bases). The CDR3 consists of 16 residues. Germline V gene data show CDR1 as LGHDT and CDR2 as YNNKEL (reference sequence). Trimming pared 0 bases from V and 0 bases from J, leaving 11 bases between. CDR3 amino acids: CASSQDYGGMNTEAFF. The CDR3 DNA sequence: TGTGCCAGCAGCCAAGATTATGGGGGGATGAACACTGAAGCTTTCTTT.

This clone was seen just once. The chain employs TRBV25-1 and TRBJ2-3; D possibly corresponds to TRBD1 (5 bases). CDR1 is MGHDK and CDR2 is SYGVNS in the germline V gene. V was trimmed by 4 bases and J by 1 base, leaving 12 bases between them. The CDR3 is 15 residues long. The CDR3 loop reads CASSGTSAGTDTQYF. In nucleotides, the CDR3 is TGTGCCAGCAGTGGGACATCAGCAGGCACAGATACGCAGTATTTT.

The gene calls are TRBV27 and TRBJ2-7; 11 bases match TRBD2. CDR1 and CDR2 from the germline V gene are MNHEY and SMNVEV (reference sequence). This CDR3 spans 16 amino acids. Losses at the gene ends were 6 bases for V and 4 bases for J; bases not matched to a gene: 11. CDR3 loop: CASSSPSGRPGYEQYF. For the CDR3, the DNA is TGTGCCAGCAGCAGTCCTAGCGGGAGGCCGGGATACGAGCAGTACTTC.

Of note for this clone: Other DNA sequences in this specimen translate into the identical CDR3. The V gene is TRBV2, the J gene TRBJ1-2, with TRBD1 as a possible D gene (6 bases). Trimming removed 6 bases at V and 6 bases at J, with 17 bases between. Per the germline V gene, CDR1 is SNHLY and CDR2 is FYNNEI. This CDR3 contains 14 residues. The CDR3 nucleotides are TGTGCCAGCAGAGCGGTTTGGACAGAGGATGGCTACACCTTC. It codes for CASRAVWTEDGYTF.

This chain joins TRBV5-1 and TRBJ2-1; tentatively, D is TRBD2 (5 bases). This CDR3 has 14 amino acids. The ends were cut back, 4 bases at V and 8 bases at J, with 16 bases in the middle. Germline V gives CDR1 SGHRS, CDR2 YFSETQ. CDR3 sequence: CASSIQTGNDEQFF. The CDR3 DNA reads TGCGCCAGCAGCATACAGACCGGGAACGATGAGCAGTTCTTC.